Below are 4 T cell receptor beta chains sequenced from a single sample in a study of Ad26.COV2.S vaccination and SARS-CoV-2 variants. The treatment here: about 20 received Ad26.COV2.S at low or high dose, single or two shots; about five received placebo; per-sample allocation not given. All samples were drawn on day 63, counting from the first vaccine or placebo injection. Profiled with immunoSEQ multiplex PCR; TCRdb holds only in-frame clones, not every one. This repertoire shows about 350,000 clones, about 89% found once; its top ten account for 5%. The specimen comprised peripheral blood, sampled in a trial of Ad26.COV2.S vaccine versus placebo. Receptors originate from a person aged 18 to 59 who received the Ad26.COV2.S COVID-19 vaccine or a placebo.

The chain employs TRBV15 and TRBJ2-5; 7 bases are a match to TRBD2. Per the germline V gene, CDR1 is LNHNV and CDR2 is YYDKDF (reference sequence). The CDR3 length is 16 residues. V shed 3 bases, J shed 5 bases, and the junction held 12 bases outside the gene matches. CDR3 protein: CATSREPGLLAETQYF. CDR3 DNA sequence: TGTGCCACCAGCAGGGAGCCGGGACTACTGGCGGAGACCCAGTACTTC.

CDR3 sequence: CASSLGGGGDSPLHF. Written as DNA, the CDR3 is TGCGCCAGCAGCTTGGGTGGAGGGGGAGATTCACCCCTCCACTTT. V is TRBV5-1 and J is TRBJ1-6, with D maybe TRBD1 (6 bases). V lost 0 bases, J lost 8 bases, and 12 bases lay in between. The germline V gene encodes CDR1 SGHRS and CDR2 YFSETQ. CDR3 length: 15 residues.

The V call is TRBV4-3, the J call TRBJ2-3, with 9 positions matching TRBD1. Germline lookup yields CDR1 LGHNA and CDR2 YSLEER. This CDR3 spans 16 amino acids. The junction had 6 bases not matched to a gene; V was cut back by 3 bases and J by 2 bases. CDR3 sequence: CASSQGQGSLTDTQYF. CDR3 sequence (DNA): TGCGCCAGCAGCCAGGGACAGGGCTCGCTCACAGATACGCAGTATTTT.

The chain couples TRBV7-2 to TRBJ2-1, with no clear D. CDR3 length: 11 amino acids. Germline V gene data show CDR1 as SGHTA and CDR2 as FQGNSA. Trimming shortened V by 5 bases and J by 5 bases, and 4 bases separated the two germline ends. CDR3 sequence: CASSQHNEQFF. Written as DNA, the CDR3 is TGTGCCAGCAGCCAACACAATGAGCAGTTCTTC.